This is a list of T cell receptor beta chains from one sample in a study of cytomegalovirus exposure and HLA in healthy donors. Assay used: immunoSEQ multiplex PCR; TCRdb lists only in-frame clones, some missing. The top ten hold around 11% of the sample, which has about 250,000 clones, roughly 87% seen once. The sample taken for sequencing was PBMCs. The receptors here all came from a man aged 18-30 years in good health and CMV-seropositive. The CDR3 runs from the conserved cysteine through the conserved F or W. A D gene is named only where the DNA matches it firmly. The listing skips clone size in some rows; elsewhere it reads once, few, many or a size class.

V gene	clone size	CDR3 length	D gene	J gene	CDR3 protein	CDR3 DNA
TRBV7-9	NA	16	NA	TRBJ2-7	CASSPPIREPPYEQYF	TGTGCCAGCAGCCCCCCCATCAGGGAGCCGCCCTACGAGCAGTACTTC
TRBV6-6	NA	12	NA	TRBJ2-1	CASNQGYNEQFF	TGTGCCAGCAACCAGGGCTACAATGAGCAGTTCTTC
TRBV9	NA	14	NA	TRBJ1-2	CASSPRKGDYGYTF	TGTGCCAGCAGCCCCCGTAAGGGGGACTATGGCTACACCTTC
TRBV6-4	NA	14	NA	TRBJ2-1	CASSDSGMANEQFF	TGTGCCAGCAGTGACTCCGGGATGGCCAATGAGCAGTTCTTC
TRBV19	few	16	TRBD1	TRBJ1-3	CASSPWDRGTGNTIYF	TGTGCCAGTAGTCCCTGGGACAGGGGGACTGGAAACACCATATATTTT
TRBV19	NA	14	NA	TRBJ1-1	CASSYGSQGTEAFF	TGTGCCAGTAGTTATGGCTCCCAGGGAACTGAAGCTTTCTTT
TRBV4-1	NA	17	TRBD2	TRBJ2-7	CASSRLSLRTSVYEQYF	TGCGCCAGCAGCCGACTGTCCCTCAGGACTAGCGTCTACGAGCAGTACTTC
TRBV5-1	once	12	NA	TRBJ2-3	CASSGTSDTQYF	TGCGCCAGCAGCGGTACTAGCGATACGCAGTATTTT
TRBV7-8	few	14	NA	TRBJ2-5	CASSLHSSLETQYF	TGTGCCAGCAGCTTACACTCGTCTTTAGAGACCCAGTACTTC
TRBV7-2	NA	14	NA	TRBJ2-7	CASSNGRWFDEQYF	TGTGCCAGCAGCAACGGACGGTGGTTCGACGAGCAGTACTTC
TRBV19	NA	13	TRBD2	TRBJ2-7	CASRAAGANEQYF	TGTGCCAGTAGGGCAGCGGGAGCGAACGAGCAGTACTTC
TRBV7-8	NA	16	TRBD2	TRBJ2-1	CASTARLAGGFNEQFF	TGTGCCAGCACTGCCCGGCTAGCGGGAGGATTCAATGAGCAGTTCTTC
TRBV19	once	15	NA	TRBJ2-1	CASSQWGGGYNEQFF	TGTGCCAGTAGTCAATGGGGCGGCGGGTACAATGAGCAGTTCTTC
TRBV5-6	NA	13	NA	TRBJ1-1	CASSFEGSTEAFF	TGTGCCAGCAGCTTCGAGGGGAGCACTGAAGCTTTCTTT
TRBV6-5	NA	15	NA	TRBJ1-2	CASSYSLVGQQGYTF	TGTGCCAGCAGTTACTCTTTGGTAGGGCAGCAGGGCTACACCTTC
TRBV7-9	NA	14	NA	TRBJ2-7	CASSPFDRPDEQYF	TGTGCCAGCAGCCCCTTTGACAGGCCTGATGAGCAGTACTTC
TRBV19	few	15	TRBD1	TRBJ1-4	CASSIGGTANEKLFF	TGTGCCAGTAGTATAGGTGGGACAGCTAATGAAAAACTGTTTTTT
TRBV10-3	NA	11	NA	TRBJ2-7	CATTDNYEQYF	TGTGCCACGACAGACAACTACGAGCAGTACTTC
TRBV6-5	NA	13	NA	TRBJ2-3	CASSSPGLDTQYF	TGTGCCAGCAGTTCCCCGGGACTAGATACGCAGTATTTT
TRBV11-2	NA	16	NA	TRBJ2-5	CASSPLSRTGWQTQYF	TGTGCCAGCAGCCCATTGTCCCGGACGGGTTGGCAGACCCAGTACTTC
TRBV2	NA	14	NA	TRBJ2-7	CASRRDSLNYEQYF	TGTGCCAGCAGAAGGGACTCATTGAACTACGAGCAGTACTTC
TRBV27	NA	15	TRBD2	TRBJ2-1	CASWPGLDSDNEQFF	TGTGCCAGCTGGCCCGGACTAGATAGCGATAATGAGCAGTTCTTC
TRBV5-1	NA	14	NA	TRBJ2-7	CASSLQGGGYEQYF	TGCGCCAGCAGCTTGCAGGGTGGCGGCTACGAGCAGTACTTC
TRBV7-2	NA	14	NA	TRBJ2-7	CASSSNGLIYEQYF	TGTGCCAGCAGCTCAAATGGACTCATCTACGAGCAGTACTTC
TRBV11-2	NA	16	NA	TRBJ2-7	CASSSSRGPAVYEQYF	TGTGCCAGCAGCTCTTCCCGCGGGCCAGCTGTCTACGAGCAGTACTTC
TRBV5-1	once	15	NA	TRBJ2-5	CASSLAPTLRETQYF	TGCGCCAGCAGCTTGGCTCCAACGCTCCGGGAGACCCAGTACTTC
TRBV27	NA	15	TRBD1	TRBJ1-5	CASSPTEGANQPQHF	TGTGCCAGCAGTCCCACTGAGGGGGCGAATCAGCCCCAGCATTTT
TRBV28	NA	17	TRBD1	TRBJ1-4	CASSPPRGRGGDEKLFF	TGTGCCAGCAGCCCCCCTAGGGGGCGAGGAGGAGATGAAAAACTGTTTTTT